One sample yielded the 20 T cell receptor beta chains listed below, sequenced in a study of T-cell reconstitution after alpha-beta-depleted transplantation in children. This sample's TCRbeta library carried unique molecular identifier barcodes. TCRdb re-called the PCR reads through MiXCR, storing one row per CDR3 protein. The sample holds roughly 500,000 distinct CDR3 sequences; roughly an eighth are singletons and the top ten take around 5.6%. The source was PBMCs from the stem cell graft donor, collected from the stem cell graft. Every receptor here comes from a human donor who donated a stem cell graft to a child with combined immunodeficiency.

The chain combines TRBV5-1 with TRBJ1-1, with D tentatively TRBD1 (6 bases). Germline V gene lookup returns CDR1 SGHRS and CDR2 YFSETQ. The V end was cut by 0 bases, the J end by 5 bases, with 17 bases between. The CDR3 is made up of 16 amino acids. This CDR3 is CASSLAPRTGWTEAFF. CDR3 DNA sequence: TGCGCCAGCAGCTTGGCCCCCAGAACAGGGTGGACTGAAGCTTTCTTT.

This clonotype was recorded a few times. This chain joins TRBV20-1 and TRBJ1-1, with 8 nucleotides matching TRBD1. Unmatched junction bases numbered 7, after V lost 2 bases and J lost 2 bases. Germline V gene sequence: CDR1 DFQATT, CDR2 SNEGSKA (reference sequence). This CDR3 is 15 amino acids long. The CDR3 here is CSARHHGTGNTEAFF. CDR3 DNA: TGCAGTGCTAGACATCACGGGACAGGTAACACTGAAGCTTTCTTT.

This clonotype was found a few times. The J gene is TRBJ2-1, the V gene TRBV27; 7 bases are shared with TRBD1. The CDR3 loop spans 14 amino acids. Germline loops: CDR1 MNHEY, CDR2 SMNVEV (reference sequence). V dropped 5 bases and J dropped 4; count of bases not matched to a gene: 5. CDR3 residues: CASSLWDRYNEQFF. Written as DNA, the CDR3 is TGTGCCAGCAGTCTCTGGGACAGATACAATGAGCAGTTCTTC.

This clonotype was detected a few times. DNA for the CDR3: TGCGCCAGCAGCTTGGCCAGGGCGGCTAGCGGATACACAGATACGCAGTATTTT. Its translation is CASSLARAASGYTDTQYF. The chain couples TRBV5-1 to TRBJ2-3; 7 bases fit TRBD2. Looked up from germline, CDR1 is SGHRS and CDR2 is YFSETQ. Trimming removed 0 bases from V and 2 bases from J; junction bases left unmatched: 12. This CDR3 spans 18 amino acids.

This clonotype was detected only a few times. CDR3 loop: CASTPSRRLLNQPQHF. Written as DNA, the CDR3 is TGTGCCAGCACCCCCTCGCGAAGACTTTTGAATCAGCCCCAGCATTTT. The gene calls are TRBV12-3 or TRBV12-4 and TRBJ1-5, with D hard to call. CDR3 size: 16 residues. Trimming shortened V by 7 bases and J by 4 bases, and 20 bases separated the two germline ends.

This chain connects TRBV5-1 to TRBJ1-5; D gene uncertain. Germline CDR1 reads SGHRS; CDR2 reads YFSETQ. The CDR3 has 13 residues. Trimming removed 7 bases from V and 4 bases from J, with 12 bases in between. This CDR3 reads CASSTSGNQPQHF. In DNA form, the CDR3 reads TGCGCCAGCTCGACCTCTGGGAATCAGCCCCAGCATTTT.

This clonotype was recorded at least ten times. This chain links TRBV9 with TRBJ2-1, with D perhaps TRBD1 (6 bases). Trimming stripped 4 bases from V and 2 bases from J, with 13 bases between. Germline lookup yields CDR1 SGDLS and CDR2 YYNGEE. CDR3 length equals 15 residues. Here the CDR3 DNA reads TGTGCCAGCAGCTTCTTGGGGGCTGCCTACAATGAGCAGTTCTTC. Its protein product is CASSFLGAAYNEQFF.

This clonotype has at least ten counts. This sequence joins TRBV12-3 or TRBV12-4 and TRBJ2-5; maybe TRBD1 (6 bases). The germline V and J ends were trimmed by 6 bases and 5 bases, with 13 bases remaining between them. CDR3 length: 13 residues. DNA of the CDR3: TGTGCCAGCAGGTTGACAGGCCGGGAGACCCAGTACTTC. This sequence encodes CASRLTGRETQYF.

The rearrangement links TRBV7-6 to TRBJ2-7, with D perhaps TRBD1 (5 bases). This CDR3 spans 14 amino acids. Germline V gives CDR1 SGHVS, CDR2 FNYEAQ. V was pared by 2 bases and J by 5 bases, with 13 bases between. The CDR3 bases are TGTGCCAGCAGCTTAACAGGCGGAGACCACGAGCAGTACTTC. It translates to CASSLTGGDHEQYF.

This clonotype was seen more than once but under ten times. This rearrangement joins TRBV28 to TRBJ1-1; D uncertain. Germline-derived CDR1 and CDR2 are MDHEN and SYDVKM. The germline V and J ends were trimmed by 3 bases and 7 bases, with 18 bases remaining between them. The CDR3 totals 15 residues. Here the CDR3 reads CASSFLESPKSEAFF. In DNA, the CDR3 is TGTGCCAGCAGTTTTTTGGAATCACCAAAAAGTGAAGCTTTCTTT.

This chain uses TRBV6-4 with TRBJ2-3; 7 bases align to TRBD1. The CDR3 covers 15 residues. J gave up 3 bases and V 0 bases, and 3 bases lay outside the gene matches. The germline V gene has CDR1 MRHNA and CDR2 SNTAGT. CDR3 in amino acids: CASSDSGQTTDTQYF. The CDR3 DNA sequence: TGTGCCAGCAGTGACTCGGGACAGACAACAGATACGCAGTATTTT.

This clonotype was seen many times. This chain joins TRBV2 and TRBJ2-2; unclear D gene. CDR1 and CDR2 (germline): SNHLY, FYNNEI. V lost 6 bases to trimming and J lost 1 base, with 6 bases between them. This CDR3 has 13 amino acids. As DNA, the CDR3 is TGTGCCAGCAGCTTCTGGAACACCGGGGAGCTGTTTTTT. This translates into CASSFWNTGELFF.

The sample holds a few counts of this clonotype. This chain uses TRBV5-1 with TRBJ2-5; TRBD2 aligns across 9 bases. The CDR3 has 16 residues. Trimming removed 1 base from V and 10 bases from J; junction bases left unmatched: 14. CDR1 and CDR2 from the germline V gene are SGHRS and YFSETQ. The CDR3 sequence: CASSLMVAGAAEGQYF. The CDR3 DNA follows: TGCGCCAGCAGCTTGATGGTAGCGGGGGCCGCGGAGGGCCAGTACTTC.

This clonotype was seen many times. V gene TRBV12-3 or TRBV12-4 combines with J gene TRBJ2-3; 9 positions agree with TRBD1. The V segment lost 4 bases and the J segment 8 bases; nucleotides outside the gene matches: 7. The CDR3 covers 14 residues. The CDR3 protein is CASSSGTGRGTQYF. CDR3 DNA: TGTGCCAGCAGTTCCGGGACAGGGCGGGGTACGCAGTATTTT.

The rearrangement joins TRBV5-1 to TRBJ2-7; 8 bases fit TRBD1. Unmatched junction bases numbered 5, after V lost 2 bases and J lost 1 base. In germline, CDR1 is SGHRS, CDR2 YFSETQ. The CDR3 loop spans 15 amino acids. CDR3 nucleotides: TGCGCCAGCAGCTTAACCGGGACAGGTTCCTACGAGCAGTACTTC. Amino acid sequence: CASSLTGTGSYEQYF.

The rearrangement links TRBV7-2 to TRBJ2-5; the D is unclear. Germline V CDR1 and CDR2: SGHTA, FQGNSA. V was pared by 3 bases and J by 2 bases, with 10 bases between. The CDR3 extends over 14 amino acids. CDR3: CASSFNGRQETQYF. CDR3 coding DNA: TGTGCCAGCAGCTTTAACGGTAGACAAGAGACCCAGTACTTC.

The chain combines TRBV10-3 with TRBJ2-1, with 10 bases that match TRBD2. This CDR3 is built from 17 residues. CDR1 and CDR2 from the germline V gene are ENHRY and SYGVKD. The J segment lost 0 bases and the V segment lost 8 bases, leaving 10 bases of the junction unmatched. CDR3 in DNA: TGTGCCATCGGAGGGACTAGCGCACCAAGCTCCTACAATGAGCAGTTCTTC. Translating gives CAIGGTSAPSSYNEQFF.

V is TRBV6-5 and J is TRBJ2-5, with 7 bases matching TRBD1. The J segment lost 1 base and the V segment lost 1 base, leaving 0 bases of the junction unmatched. The CDR3 runs to 14 residues. The germline CDR1 and CDR2 sequences are MNHEY and SVGAGI. CDR3 sequence reads: CASSYWDSQETQYF. CDR3 DNA: TGTGCCAGCAGTTACTGGGACAGCCAAGAGACCCAGTACTTC.

The V gene is TRBV20-1, the J gene TRBJ2-5; possible D gene TRBD2, 5 bases. In germline, CDR1 is DFQATT, CDR2 SNEGSKA (reference sequence). Trimming pared 1 base from V and 2 bases from J, leaving 8 bases between. The CDR3 runs to 13 residues. The CDR3 protein is CSARGGWQETQYF. The CDR3 DNA reads as TGCAGTGCTAGAGGAGGGTGGCAAGAGACCCAGTACTTC.

This clonotype came up many times. The chain carries TRBV14 and TRBJ2-7; D may match TRBD1 or TRBD2 (6 bases each). There are 15 residues in the CDR3. V lost 1 base to trimming and J lost 0 bases, with 10 bases between them. Per the germline V gene, CDR1 is SGHDN and CDR2 is FVKESK. The CDR3 region is CASSQVQGGSYEQYF. In nucleotides, the CDR3 is TGTGCCAGCAGCCAAGTACAGGGAGGCTCCTACGAGCAGTACTTC.